This TCR beta chain was sequenced in a study of CD8 T cells in ankylosing spondylitis. General observations from the study: CD8+ by phenotype, disease-linked clones were relatively rare in peripheral blood.

From the 5' RACE reads, TCRdb called clonotypes with MiXCR, one entry per CDR3 protein. The table lists 300,000 to 350,000 distinct CDR3 sequences, about 15% of them singletons. The germline V gene has CDR1 DFQATT and CDR2 SNEGSKA (reference sequence). The CDR3 is 14 residues long. The germline V and J ends were trimmed by 2 bases and 11 bases, with 19 bases remaining between them. Worth noting for this clonotype: What it binds is unknown.

The gene calls are TRBV20-1 and TRBJ2-1, with D perhaps being TRBD1 or TRBD2 (5 bases each). Material for sequencing was blood, either unsorted or a sorted T cell fraction (not recorded which). This TCR was recovered from a male donor with ankylosing spondylitis or in good health (not recorded which). This CDR3 reads CSARSAGSVLKQFF. The CDR3 DNA is TGCAGTGCTAGAAGCGCAGGGAGCGTCTTAAAGCAGTTCTTC.